These 25 T cell receptor beta chains share one sample of origin, sequenced in a study of T-cell memory formation after mild COVID-19. In TCRdb, the 5' RACE reads were re-called with MiXCR into one record per CDR3 protein. The sample has tens of thousands of distinct CDR3 sequences; 25% to 35% are singletons. Sequencing was performed on PBMCs or a T cell subset sorted from them (not recorded which). The receptors shown here come from a man younger than 30 who had mild COVID-19 (a few samples of this study predate the infection). Cell type and time point are not known.

This clonotype was recorded at least ten times. The rearrangement joins TRBV7-8 to TRBJ2-1, with TRBD2 as a possible D gene (7 bases). Trimming cost V 1 base and J 11 bases, with 18 bases left between them. Germline V gene sequence: CDR1 SGHVS, CDR2 FQNEAQ. The CDR3 consists of 15 residues. CDR3 residues: CASSLDGGLASKQFF. The CDR3, as DNA: TGTGCCAGCAGCTTAGACGGGGGGCTAGCCAGTAAGCAGTTCTTC.

This clonotype was counted only a few times. V and J are TRBV3-1 and TRBJ2-5; possibly TRBD2 for D (6 bases). CDR3 length: 14 residues. Germline V gene sequence: CDR1 LGHDT, CDR2 YNNKEL (reference sequence). V lost 3 bases and J lost 8, with 16 bases in between. The CDR3 reads CASSHRDFRRTQYF. The CDR3, as DNA: TGTGCCAGCAGCCACCGGGACTTCAGGCGAACCCAGTACTTC.

In this sample, this clonotype turned up a few times. V is TRBV6-2 or TRBV6-3 and J is TRBJ2-7; D unresolved. V lost 1 base and J 1 base, leaving 5 bases between the germline ends. The CDR3 contains 13 residues. CDR1 is MNHEY and CDR2 is SVGEGT in the germline V gene. CDR3 sequence (DNA): TGTGCCAGCAGTTACTACGGGTCCTACGAGCAGTACGTC. Protein product: CASSYYGSYEQYV.

The table lists this clonotype with a few counts. The chain is built from TRBV27 and TRBJ2-2; D remains ambiguous. The CDR3 loop spans 15 amino acids. The V gene's germline CDR1 is MNHEY and CDR2 SMNVEV (reference sequence). V lost 4 bases to trimming and J lost 7 bases, with 16 bases between them. The CDR3 region is CASSSLATYDGELFF. The CDR3 bases are TGTGCCAGCAGTTCCTTGGCTACCTACGACGGGGAGCTGTTTTTT.

This clonotype was seen more than once but under ten times. The rearrangement uses TRBV5-8 and TRBJ2-3; 9 bases align to TRBD1. Trimming removed 3 bases from V and 4 bases from J; junction bases left unmatched: 6. The CDR3 totals 15 residues. The V gene's germline CDR1 is SGHTS and CDR2 YDEGEE. CDR3 in amino acids: CASSSPTGGADTQYF. Written as DNA, the CDR3 is TGTGCCAGCAGCTCGCCGACAGGGGGTGCAGATACGCAGTATTTT.

A few counts support this clonotype. The rearrangement uses TRBV27 and TRBJ1-2; 9 bases map to TRBD1. The CDR3 is 13 residues long. Germline CDR1 is MNHEY and CDR2 is SMNVEV (reference sequence). V shed 2 bases and J 6 bases; nucleotides not matched to a gene: 1. Written as DNA, the CDR3 is TGTGCCAGCAGTTTAACAGGGGGCCATGGCTACACCTTC. As protein: CASSLTGGHGYTF.

This clonotype has just a few counts. V usage is TRBV5-1 and J usage is TRBJ2-7; a weak D match, TRBD1 (6 bases). V was cut by 5 bases and J by 5 bases, with 17 bases left in between. CDR3 length: 14 residues. Germline V gene lookup returns CDR1 SGHRS and CDR2 YFSETQ. The CDR3 nucleotides are TGCGCCAGCAGTACCTCAACAGGGATTGACGAGCAGTACTTC. It specifies CASSTSTGIDEQYF.

This chain links TRBV7-2 with TRBJ2-3; 9 bases are shared with TRBD2. With 1 base clipped from V and 1 base from J, the junction kept 9 bases outside the gene matches. Germline V gene sequence: CDR1 SGHTA, CDR2 FQGNSA. This CDR3 comprises 18 residues. Written as DNA, the CDR3 is TGTGCCAGCAGCTTAGTGGGGCTTGTAGCGGGGGGCACAGATACGCAGTATTTT. Translating gives CASSLVGLVAGGTDTQYF. The full variable domain, with the rest looked up from reference TRBV7-2 and TRBJ2-3, is GAGVSQSPSNKVTEKGKDVELRCDPISGHTALYWYRQSLGQGLEFLIYFQGNSAPDKSGLPSDRFSAERTGGSVSTLTIQRTQQEDSAVYLCASSLVGLVAGGTDTQYFGPGTRLTVL.

This clonotype came up a few times. The V and J genes are TRBV27 and TRBJ1-5, with TRBD1 matching over 8 bases. V shed 6 bases, J shed 4 bases, and the junction held 8 bases outside the gene matches. The germline gives CDR1 MNHEY, CDR2 SMNVEV (reference sequence). The CDR3 runs to 15 residues. The CDR3 is CASRPFTGGNQPQHF. The CDR3 DNA reads as TGTGCCAGCAGACCCTTCACAGGGGGGAATCAGCCCCAGCATTTT.

This clonotype occurred many times. This chain uses TRBV5-4 with TRBJ2-2; possibly TRBD1 for D (6 bases). CDR3 size: 14 residues. V dropped 4 bases and J dropped 4 bases, with 11 bases sitting between them. CDR1 is SGHNT and CDR2 is YYREEE in the germline V gene (reference sequence). CDR3 amino acids: CASSAGVATGELFF. CDR3 bases: TGTGCCAGCAGCGCAGGGGTGGCCACCGGGGAGCTGTTTTTT. The entire variable domain, with the rest obtained from reference TRBV5-4 and TRBJ2-2, is as follows: ETGVTQSPTHLIKTRGQQVTLRCSSQSGHNTVSWYQQALGQGPQFIFQYYREEENGRGNFPPRFSGLQFPNYSSELNVNALELDDSALYLCASSAGVATGELFFGEGSRLTVL.

The chain uses TRBV12-3 or TRBV12-4 and TRBJ2-2, with D perhaps matching TRBD2 (7 bases). The germline V and J ends were trimmed by 6 bases and 3 bases, with 17 bases remaining between them. The CDR3 length is 16 residues. In nucleotides, the CDR3 is TGTGCCAGCAGCCTCGGGGGGCTCCTCTACACCGGGGAGCTGTTTTTT. The encoded protein is CASSLGGLLYTGELFF.

This sequence joins TRBV9 and TRBJ2-1, with D possibly TRBD1 on 5 matching bases. CDR3 size: 14 residues. The germline V and J ends were trimmed by 4 bases and 8 bases, with 16 bases remaining between them. Germline loops: CDR1 SGDLS, CDR2 YYNGEE. DNA of the CDR3: TGTGCCAGCAGCCCCCTAGGGGTCGGGCATGAGCAGTTCTTC. Protein product: CASSPLGVGHEQFF.

V and J are TRBV9 and TRBJ2-5, with D uncertain. Germline V gene lookup returns CDR1 SGDLS and CDR2 YYNGEE. The CDR3 has 14 residues. The V end lost 3 bases, the J end lost 2 bases, and 11 bases lay between the germline ends. The CDR3: CASSANDPQETQYF. The CDR3 DNA reads as TGTGCCAGCAGCGCCAATGACCCACAAGAGACCCAGTACTTC.

The chain joins TRBV6-2 or TRBV6-3 to TRBJ2-7; D not resolved. Germline assignment: CDR1 MNHEY and CDR2 SVGEGT. The CDR3 has 13 residues. V shed 4 bases and J shed 0 bases, with 7 bases lying between them. CDR3 amino acids: CASSFADSYEQYV. The CDR3 region has the DNA TGTGCCAGCAGTTTTGCAGACTCCTACGAGCAGTACGTC.

The V call is TRBV25-1, the J call TRBJ2-5; TRBD1 matches 10 bases. CDR1 is MGHDK, CDR2 SYGVNS, per germline. V shed 3 bases, J shed 7 bases, and the junction held 17 bases outside the gene matches. The CDR3 extends over 18 amino acids. CDR3 amino acids: CASSEAVAVTGGEGTQYF. As DNA, the CDR3 is TGTGCCAGCAGTGAGGCGGTCGCCGTGACAGGGGGCGAGGGGACCCAGTACTTC.

The chain uses TRBV5-6 and TRBJ2-3; no clear D. Germline V lookup: CDR1 SGHDT, CDR2 YYEEEE. Deletions cut 4 bases from V and 7 bases from J, with 25 bases between. The CDR3 spans 17 residues. The CDR3 nucleotides are TGTGCCAGCAGCATCCGACACTCCCGGAGTCGGCTGAATACGCAGTATTTT. It translates to CASSIRHSRSRLNTQYF.

The CDR3 DNA reads TGTGCCAGCAGTGACGTAAACGACAATGAGCAGTTCTTC. Encoded protein: CASSDVNDNEQFF. The chain links TRBV2 to TRBJ2-1; D remains unclear. CDR1 is SNHLY and CDR2 is FYNNEI in the germline V gene. The CDR3 is 13 amino acids. V was trimmed by 3 bases and J by 5 bases, leaving 8 bases between them.

This chain links TRBV19 with TRBJ1-1; possibly TRBD1 for D (5 bases). The V end lost 7 bases, the J end lost 4 bases, and 19 bases lay between the germline ends. CDR1 is LNHDA, CDR2 SQIVND, per germline (reference sequence). CDR3 size: 15 residues. In DNA, the CDR3 is TGTGCCAGTACGTCACTGAGGGTTGGGGGCACTGAAGCTTTCTTT. Amino acid sequence: CASTSLRVGGTEAFF.

In this sample, this clonotype turned up a few times. V is TRBV5-6 and J is TRBJ2-7, with 9 bases lining up with TRBD1. V lost 8 bases to trimming and J lost 0 bases; unmatched junction nucleotides: 6. Germline values: CDR1 SGHDT, CDR2 YYEEEE. The length of the CDR3 is 14 residues. The CDR3 sequence is CASHWTGDSYEQYF. In DNA, the CDR3 is TGTGCCAGTCATTGGACAGGGGACTCCTACGAGCAGTACTTC. The complete variable domain, with remaining parts taken from reference TRBV5-6 and TRBJ2-7, reads DAGVTQSPTHLIKTRGQQVTLRCSPKSGHDTVSWYQQALGQGPQFIFQYYEEEERQRGNFPDRFSGHQFPNYSSELNVNALLLGDSALYLCASHWTGDSYEQYFGPGTRLTVT.

The J gene is TRBJ2-5, the V gene TRBV28, with 9 bases lining up with TRBD2. The length of the CDR3 is 15 residues. V trimming: 3 bases; J trimming: 2 bases; junction bases outside the gene matches: 4. CDR1 is MDHEN, CDR2 SYDVKM, per germline. The CDR3 sequence: CASSFPSGGQETQYF. The CDR3 DNA reads as TGTGCCAGCAGTTTCCCGAGCGGGGGGCAAGAGACCCAGTACTTC.

This clonotype has just a few counts. The rearrangement uses TRBV27 and TRBJ2-5, with D uncertain. The V end lost 2 bases, the J end lost 5 bases, and 9 bases lay between the germline ends. This CDR3 comprises 13 residues. Germline lookup yields CDR1 MNHEY and CDR2 SMNVEV (reference sequence). Here the CDR3 DNA reads TGTGCCAGCAGTTTAGGGAAACCGGAGACCCAGTACTTC. This sequence encodes CASSLGKPETQYF.

This clonotype came up a few times. The chain is built from TRBV9 and TRBJ2-7; D not resolved. Deletions cut 0 bases from V and 6 bases from J, with 10 bases between. The CDR3 extends over 13 amino acids. Germline V gene lookup returns CDR1 SGDLS and CDR2 YYNGEE. CDR3 protein: CASSVARTSEQYF. In nucleotides, the CDR3 is TGTGCCAGCAGCGTAGCTCGGACCAGCGAGCAGTACTTC.

The chain carries TRBV10-3 and TRBJ2-2, with D perhaps TRBD2 (6 bases). Germline assignment: CDR1 ENHRY and CDR2 SYGVKD. With 6 bases removed from V and 3 bases from J, the gap between germline ends came to 17 bases. The CDR3 length is 16 residues. CDR3 amino acids: CAISGGGDSYTGELFF. CDR3 nucleotide sequence: TGTGCCATCAGCGGGGGAGGTGACAGTTACACCGGGGAGCTGTTTTTT.

In this sample, this clonotype turned up a few times. The chain employs TRBV5-4 and TRBJ2-5, with 9 bases lining up with TRBD2. CDR1 is SGHNT, CDR2 YYREEE, per germline (reference sequence). Trimming took 0 bases from V and 4 from J; bases not matched to a gene: 10. There are 17 residues in the CDR3. In nucleotides, the CDR3 is TGTGCCAGCAGCTTGGGGTTGTTGCGGGGGGGCCCAGAGACCCAGTACTTC. This codes for CASSLGLLRGGPETQYF.

CDR3 DNA: TGCGCCAGCAGCCCCGAAGGGGCGTCCGGGGAGCTGTTTTTT. It encodes CASSPEGASGELFF. The chain combines TRBV4-3 with TRBJ2-2; D is perhaps TRBD1 (5 bases). V shed 4 bases and J shed 6 bases, with 12 bases lying between them. Germline V gene data show CDR1 as LGHNA and CDR2 as YSLEER. This CDR3 is 14 amino acids long.